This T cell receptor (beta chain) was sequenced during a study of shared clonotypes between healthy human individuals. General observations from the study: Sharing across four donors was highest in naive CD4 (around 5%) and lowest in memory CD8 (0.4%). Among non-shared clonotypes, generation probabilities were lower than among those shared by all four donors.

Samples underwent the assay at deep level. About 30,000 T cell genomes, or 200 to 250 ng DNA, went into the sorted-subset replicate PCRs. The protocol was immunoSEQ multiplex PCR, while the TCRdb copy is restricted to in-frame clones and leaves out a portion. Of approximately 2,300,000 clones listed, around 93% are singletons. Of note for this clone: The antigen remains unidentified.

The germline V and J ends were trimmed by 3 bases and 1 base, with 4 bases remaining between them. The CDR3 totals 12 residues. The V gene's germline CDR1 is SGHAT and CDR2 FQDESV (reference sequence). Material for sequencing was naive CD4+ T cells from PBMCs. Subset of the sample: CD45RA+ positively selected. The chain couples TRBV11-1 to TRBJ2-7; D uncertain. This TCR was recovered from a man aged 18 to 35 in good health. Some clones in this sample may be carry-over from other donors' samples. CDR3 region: CASSFRSYEQYF. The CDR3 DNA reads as TGTGCCAGCAGCTTTCGATCCTACGAGCAGTACTTC.